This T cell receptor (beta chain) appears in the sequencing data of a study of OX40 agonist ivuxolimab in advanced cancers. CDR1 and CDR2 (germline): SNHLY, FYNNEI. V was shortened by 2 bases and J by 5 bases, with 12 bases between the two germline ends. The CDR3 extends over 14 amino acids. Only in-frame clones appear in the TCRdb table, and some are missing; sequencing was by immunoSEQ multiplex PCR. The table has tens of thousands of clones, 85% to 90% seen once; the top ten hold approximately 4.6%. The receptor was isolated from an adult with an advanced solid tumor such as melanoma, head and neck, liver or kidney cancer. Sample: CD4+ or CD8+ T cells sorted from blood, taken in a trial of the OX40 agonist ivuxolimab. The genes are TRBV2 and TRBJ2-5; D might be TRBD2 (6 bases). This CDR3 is CASSERGNRETQYF. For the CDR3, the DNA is TGTGCCAGCAGTGAACGGGGGAACAGGGAGACCCAGTACTTC.